Here is one T cell receptor beta chain with its context. This sample is part of a study of blood T cell repertoires in COVID-19. About the study: In each case, the material was cDNA or gDNA derived from T cells, B-cell-depleted T cells, or PBMCs.

TCRdb keeps only in-frame clones here, not all; method: immunoSEQ multiplex PCR. The sample consists of 490,000 or so clones, about 88% of them appearing once. Trimming shortened V by 2 bases and J by 4 bases, and 6 bases separated the two germline ends. This CDR3 spans 12 amino acids. Germline values: CDR1 LGHNT, CDR2 FRNRAP. The sequenced sample was PBMCs or T cells enriched from blood (not recorded which). The V and J genes are TRBV12-5 and TRBJ2-7, with unresolved D. The receptor was isolated from a woman aged 60-75 years who had recovered from COVID-19. This chain's CDR3 is CASGLNRYEQYF. The CDR3 coding sequence is TGTGCTAGTGGTTTGAATCGTTACGAGCAGTACTTC.